The rows below give T cell receptor beta chains drawn from one sample of a study of blood T cell repertoires in COVID-19. Assay: immunoSEQ multiplex PCR; the TCRdb copy retains only in-frame clones and omits some. The data hold 300,000 to 400,000 clones, with roughly 88% observed a single time. Sample: PBMCs or T cells enriched from blood (not recorded which). Source of these receptors: a man under 40 who had recovered from COVID-19. Both conserved end residues are trimmed from each CDR3. Each record gives: J gene, D gene, V gene, CDR3 protein. D genes are given only for firm matches.

>TRBJ1-1|-|TRBV12-3/TRBV12-4
ASSLDRGTEAF
>TRBJ2-2|TRBD1|TRBV7-8
ASSLVGGTAPGTGELF
>TRBJ2-6|-|TRBV20-1
SASALSSGANVLT
>TRBJ2-2|-|TRBV11-2
ASGPGVLF
>TRBJ1-2|TRBD1|TRBV7-9
ASRGQGALLNGYT
>TRBJ2-1|TRBD1|TRBV13
ASSHSRDRVVYNEQF
>TRBJ1-3|TRBD1|TRBV28
ASRPGTGGGNTIY
>TRBJ2-2|TRBD2|TRBV6-5
ASSLTSGVWGELF
>TRBJ1-4|-|TRBV6-5
ASREGANEKLF
>TRBJ1-1|TRBD1|TRBV11-3
ASSQQTGAGEAF
>TRBJ2-5|-|TRBV27
ASSSRTGVRETQY
>TRBJ1-5|-|TRBV19
ASRGAGWRSNQPQH
>TRBJ2-5|-|TRBV3-1/TRBV3-2
ASSQPFGTQY
>TRBJ2-7|-|TRBV2
ASSEAGEEQY
>TRBJ2-7|-|TRBV15
ATSRAPGEQY
>TRBJ2-7|TRBD2|TRBV5-1
ASSLASSTSGFYEQY
>TRBJ2-1|-|TRBV15
ATSRQGPRQF
>TRBJ1-1|-|TRBV25-1
ASSPRGGLVTEAF
>TRBJ1-2|TRBD1|TRBV27
ASGARDRGLGYT
>TRBJ2-7|-|TRBV5-5
ASSLAGQSYEQY
>TRBJ1-2|TRBD1|TRBV25-1
ASRTGGGYGYT
>TRBJ2-7|TRBD1|TRBV10-2
ASSPRTGREQY
>TRBJ2-1|TRBD1|TRBV7-9
ASSLGAGTAYNEQF
>TRBJ2-3|TRBD2|TRBV6-5
ASSYTRGVTDTQY